The rows below give T cell receptor beta chains drawn from one sample of a study of radiotherapy plus CTLA-4 blockade in lung cancer. Method: immunoSEQ multiplex PCR; TCRdb's copy keeps in-frame clones and lacks some. The sample lists some 78,000 clones; roughly 86% were seen once. The sample in question was peripheral blood, obtained from a patient treated with radiotherapy plus ipilimumab. Receptor source: a human donor with non-small cell lung cancer who had a partial response to radiotherapy plus ipilimumab. CDR3s include the opening cysteine and the closing phenylalanine or tryptophan. Each record gives: J gene, D gene, V gene, CDR3 protein. The D gene is left open where the match is weak.

TRBJ1-1	NA	TRBV5-6	CASSGGYDVFF
TRBJ2-4	TRBD1	TRBV7-9	CASSPSGQERNIQYF
TRBJ2-7	NA	TRBV4-2	CASSQGDSESYEQYF
TRBJ1-4	NA	TRBV19	CASSPRGAPGEKLFF
TRBJ1-1	TRBD1	TRBV10-3	CAISTDRPNTEAFF
TRBJ1-5	TRBD1	TRBV6-5	CASRPGQVGPQHF
TRBJ2-5	TRBD1	TRBV30	CAWSVPLTGYGTQYF
TRBJ2-3	NA	TRBV18	CASSALDDTQYF
TRBJ2-5	NA	TRBV21-1	CASSKTPGLAGGPGQETQYF
TRBJ2-2	TRBD2	TRBV7-2	CASSLSSGSGELFF
TRBJ2-3	NA	TRBV7-9	CASSLGDTSTDTQYF
TRBJ1-1	NA	TRBV9	CASSVGGQLNTEAFF
TRBJ1-1	NA	TRBV14	CASNQAGVEAFF
NA	TRBD1	TRBV9	CASSFGQADNEQFF
TRBJ2-1	TRBD2	TRBV14	CASSQLGLAGVHEQFF
TRBJ2-1	NA	TRBV6-1	CASSLESSQGKQFF
TRBJ1-2	NA	TRBV29-1	CSVGQGKGYTF
TRBJ2-4	TRBD2	TRBV15	CATSRDYGRVAKNIQYF
TRBJ2-3	NA	TRBV9	CASSVRPRGGTDTQYF
TRBJ1-1	NA	TRBV6-6	CASSYSDWREEAFF
TRBJ2-3	NA	TRBV29-1	CSGGRAGTDTQYF
TRBJ2-7	NA	TRBV10-1	CASSESRALALSYEQYF
TRBJ1-1	NA	TRBV9	CASTMGQRNTEAFF
TRBJ2-3	TRBD1	TRBV7-3	CASSKGTGLSTDTQYF
TRBJ2-3	TRBD2	TRBV9	CASSSASGGTDTQYF
TRBJ2-1	TRBD2	TRBV4-3	CASSQGAGTSLSNEQFF
TRBJ2-2	TRBD2	TRBV10-3	CAIGSASGRAATGELFF
TRBJ2-2	NA	TRBV28	CASSFGQGQVGELFF
TRBJ2-1	TRBD2	TRBV5-1	CASSLVGLAGANSYNEQFF
TRBJ2-2	NA	TRBV18	CASSPPGGQGPTGELFF
TRBJ2-3	NA	TRBV7-2	CASSPSRDTDTQYF
TRBJ1-1	TRBD1	TRBV5-1	CASSSGQGNTEAFF
TRBJ1-2	NA	TRBV10-1	CASTQKTNYGYTF
TRBJ2-1	NA	TRBV11-3	CASSRSGSHYNEQFF
TRBJ1-1	NA	TRBV19	CASRPVIGGNTEAFF
TRBJ1-3	NA	TRBV27	CASSLNSLSGNTIYF
TRBJ2-1	NA	TRBV7-2	CASSLTGTPYNEQFF
TRBJ2-3	TRBD1	TRBV7-9	CASSYWTGQDTQYF
TRBJ1-2	NA	TRBV6-5	CASSYSQARGYTF
TRBJ1-4	TRBD1	TRBV5-4	CASSSPGQGGELFF
TRBJ2-7	NA	TRBV7-2	CASSSQMVGGEQYF
TRBJ2-7	TRBD1	TRBV6-1	CASRLTGGNYEQYF
TRBJ2-3	TRBD2	TRBV5-4	CASSPRASGLWDTQYF
TRBJ2-2	TRBD2	TRBV7-9	CASTGRGTRNTGELFF
TRBJ1-5	NA	TRBV15	CATSREAGDQPQHF
TRBJ1-4	NA	TRBV7-9	CASSTPRQSATNEKLFF
TRBJ2-2	NA	TRBV5-1	CASSLELAGVKPNTGELFF
TRBJ2-1	TRBD1	TRBV12-5	CASVGTGWGTTDEQFF
TRBJ1-6	TRBD1	TRBV6-6	CASRGTANSPLHF
TRBJ2-1	NA	TRBV19	CASSIASQNEQFF
TRBJ1-5	NA	TRBV6-5	CASKRAGSNQPQHF
TRBJ2-5	NA	TRBV6-1	CASSELGGPEETQYF
TRBJ2-1	TRBD2	TRBV29-1	CSVVRTSGYYNEQFF
TRBJ1-5	NA	TRBV6-1	CASLGQGRQPQHF
TRBJ1-6	NA	TRBV9	CASSHREGGSYNSPLHF